The clone carrying this T cell receptor (beta chain) was seen at least ten times. This CDR3 is 15 amino acids long. Trimming removed 6 bases from V and 1 base from J; junction bases left unmatched: 7. Germline V CDR1 and CDR2: MNHEY, SMNVEV (reference sequence). The data originate from a study of T cells in Graves' hyperthyroidism and ophthalmopathy. Authors of the study amplified TCR beta CDR3 regions from RNA transcripts. When the TCR CDR3 underwent first-round RT-PCR, the HTBI primer set was used. TCRdb re-derived calls from the multiplex PCR reads in MiXCR, one entry per CDR3 protein. The sample consists of about 290,000 distinct CDR3 sequences, more than 10% of them appearing once.

This chain joins TRBV27 and TRBJ2-3; TRBD1 aligns across 7 bases. The clonotype originates from a woman between 25 and 40 years old with Graves' hyperthyroidism that later progressed to Graves' ophthalmopathy. Sequencing was carried out using blood. CDR3 bases: TGTGCCAGCAGGGCCAGGGGGTTTGGCACAGATACGCAGTATTTT. Amino acids: CASRARGFGTDTQYF.